Following are 24 T cell receptor beta chains from one sample sequenced in a study of shared T cell receptors in the human thymus. The repertoire was sequenced with immunoSEQ multiplex PCR; TCRdb's copy has only in-frame clones and lacks some. The table shows 500,000 to 750,000 clones, with around 87% occurring only once. The same data also went into a second study, on human thymus T cells.

The specimen sequenced was thymocytes. These receptors all stem from a boy under two years old with a congenital heart defect.

The chain is built from TRBV6-6 and TRBJ1-2, with TRBD1 identical over 9 bases. The CDR3 loop spans 14 amino acids. Trimming at V came to 0 bases and at J to 7 bases, leaving 3 bases not matched to a gene. Per germline, CDR1 MNHNY and CDR2 SVGAGI (reference sequence). In DNA form, the CDR3 reads TGTGCCAGCAGTTACTCGGGACAGGGTGGTGGCTACACCTTC. Its protein product is CASSYSGQGGGYTF.

V and J are TRBV29-1 and TRBJ1-1, with no clear D. In germline, CDR1 is SQVTM, CDR2 ANQGSEA. V lost 3 bases and J 6 bases, leaving 11 bases between the germline ends. The CDR3 is made up of 12 amino acids. DNA of the CDR3: TGCAGCGTTGATTACGGGGTACCTGAAGCTTTCTTT. It encodes CSVDYGVPEAFF. Variable domain in full (rest from reference TRBV29-1 and TRBJ1-1): SAVISQKPSRDICQRGTSLTIQCQVDSQVTMMFWYRQQPGQSLTLIATANQGSEATYESGFVIDKFPISRPNLTFSTLTVSNMSPEDSSIYLCSVDYGVPEAFFGQGTRLTVV.

This clone was found a few times. The CDR3 DNA follows: TGTGCCAGCAGCTCCACGGGAGAACCGTACAATGAGCAGTTCTTC. This encodes CASSSTGEPYNEQFF. The V call is TRBV11-2, the J call TRBJ2-1; D might be TRBD2 (6 bases). Germline V gene sequence: CDR1 SGHAT, CDR2 FQNNGV. CDR3 length: 15 residues. Trimming removed 4 bases from V and 4 bases from J, with 14 bases in between.

This chain links TRBV6-5 with TRBJ1-2; 8 bases fit TRBD1. The CDR3 sequence is 16 residues long. Germline loops: CDR1 MNHEY, CDR2 SVGAGI. The V segment lost 2 bases and the J segment 3 bases; nucleotides outside the gene matches: 8. DNA of the CDR3: TGTGCCAGCAGTTACCGAAAGACAGGGGTTGACTATGGCTACACCTTC. Translation gives CASSYRKTGVDYGYTF.

The V gene is TRBV4-3, the J gene TRBJ2-7, with D tentatively TRBD2 (6 bases). Germline CDR1 is LGHNA and CDR2 is YSLEER. V lost 0 bases, J lost 0 bases, and 21 bases lay in between. This CDR3 contains 19 residues. The CDR3 sequence: CASSQDLTSLDLNSYEQYF. DNA of the CDR3: TGCGCCAGCAGCCAAGATTTGACTAGTCTAGACCTTAACTCCTACGAGCAGTACTTC.

The chain joins TRBV27 to TRBJ1-1; 9 nucleotides agree with TRBD1. Germline V gives CDR1 MNHEY, CDR2 SMNVEV (reference sequence). The CDR3 has 16 amino acids. The V segment lost 6 bases and the J segment 5 bases; nucleotides outside the gene matches: 13. The chain's CDR3 is CASRPPYRGLLTEAFF. CDR3 DNA: TGTGCCAGCAGACCCCCCTACAGGGGGCTGTTGACTGAAGCTTTCTTT.

This chain uses TRBV18 with TRBJ2-2, with TRBD2 matching 14 bases. Germline-derived CDR1 and CDR2 are KGHSH and LQKENI. This CDR3 comprises 14 residues. V lost 3 bases, J lost 10 bases, and 1 base stayed unmatched. The CDR3 is CASSPTSGRVELFF. As DNA, the CDR3 is TGTGCCAGCTCACCGACTAGCGGGAGGGTGGAGCTGTTTTTT.

The V call is TRBV4-3, the J call TRBJ2-7, with 9 nucleotides matching TRBD1. The germline V gene encodes CDR1 LGHNA and CDR2 YSLEER. CDR3 size: 15 residues. The ends lost 5 bases at V and 2 bases at J; junction bases unmatched: 7. This CDR3 reads CASSSSRDRAYEQYF. CDR3 coding DNA: TGCGCCAGCAGCTCTTCCCGGGACAGGGCCTACGAGCAGTACTTC.

The V gene is TRBV6-6, the J gene TRBJ2-7; TRBD1 matches 9 bases. Germline-derived CDR1 and CDR2 are MNHNY and SVGAGI (reference sequence). CDR3 size: 15 residues. The J segment lost 2 bases and the V segment lost 0 bases, leaving 2 bases of the junction unmatched. As DNA, the CDR3 is TGTGCCAGCAGTTACTCGACAGGGGGACCCTACGAGCAGTACTTC. It codes for CASSYSTGGPYEQYF.

The rearrangement links TRBV27 to TRBJ2-7; 7 bases match TRBD1. Germline V gene lookup returns CDR1 MNHEY and CDR2 SMNVEV (reference sequence). CDR3 length: 18 amino acids. The V segment lost 3 bases and the J segment 0 bases; nucleotides outside the gene matches: 14. CDR3 amino acids: CASSLAPTGALSSYEQYF. The CDR3 DNA sequence: TGTGCCAGCAGTTTGGCTCCCACAGGGGCCTTAAGCTCCTACGAGCAGTACTTC.

The rearrangement links TRBV7-2 to TRBJ2-3; the match to TRBD2 covers 11 bases. This CDR3 is 16 amino acids long. Trimming at V came to 2 bases and at J to 2 bases, leaving 3 bases not matched to a gene. Germline CDR1 is SGHTA and CDR2 is FQGNSA. CDR3 nucleotides: TGTGCCAGCAGCTTACCGGGACTAGCGGCCACAGATACGCAGTATTTT. Translation gives CASSLPGLAATDTQYF.

This clone has a single count. The chain employs TRBV7-9 and TRBJ2-5; 14 bases fit TRBD2. Unmatched junction bases numbered 11, after V lost 4 bases and J lost 4 bases. Germline values: CDR1 SEHNR, CDR2 FQNEAQ (reference sequence). The CDR3 totals 18 residues. In nucleotides, the CDR3 is TGTGCCAGCAGCTCCAAACCGGGACTAGCGGGAGTGGGAGAGACCCAGTACTTC. Its translation is CASSSKPGLAGVGETQYF.

The chain links TRBV2 to TRBJ1-1, with unresolved D. Deletions cut 7 bases from V and 1 base from J, with 13 bases between. Germline lookup yields CDR1 SNHLY and CDR2 FYNNEI. This CDR3 comprises 14 residues. The CDR3, as DNA: TGTGCCAGCACTTATCGGAGTGAGAACACTGAAGCTTTCTTT. This encodes CASTYRSENTEAFF.

The chain is built from TRBV15 and TRBJ2-2; possibly TRBD2 for D (5 bases). The CDR3 length is 17 residues. V lost 1 base, J lost 0 bases, and 12 bases lay in between. Germline V gene sequence: CDR1 LNHNV, CDR2 YYDKDF (reference sequence). The CDR3 bases are TGTGCCACCAGCAGAGGGACTTATTTCGCGAACACCGGGGAGCTGTTTTTT. Its translation is CATSRGTYFANTGELFF.

This chain joins TRBV7-2 and TRBJ2-5; D possibly corresponds to TRBD2 (6 bases). Germline V gene data show CDR1 as SGHTA and CDR2 as FQGNSA. V gave up 1 base and J gave up 7 bases, with 16 bases separating them. CDR3 size: 15 residues. The CDR3: CASSLVGEARGTQYF. The CDR3 DNA sequence: TGTGCCAGCAGCTTAGTGGGGGAGGCGCGGGGGACCCAGTACTTC.

The rearrangement uses TRBV30 and TRBJ2-5, with D perhaps TRBD1 (6 bases). The last part of the DNA fits TRBJ2-7 better; the J call may be wrong. The CDR3 is 15 amino acids. Germline loops: CDR1 GTSNPN, CDR2 SVGIG (reference sequence). The CDR3 reads CAGQGWGPNLYEQYF. Written as DNA, the CDR3 is TGTGCCGGACAAGGGTGGGGGCCTAATCTGTACGAGCAGTACTTC.

This chain uses TRBV29-1 with TRBJ1-1; 9 bases agree with TRBD1. Germline V gene data show CDR1 as SQVTM and CDR2 as ANQGSEA. The CDR3 has 13 amino acids. J was trimmed by 4 bases and V by 7 bases; bases with no gene match: 7. CDR3 protein: CSGSDRGGTEAFF. The CDR3 nucleotides are TGCAGCGGGTCGGACAGGGGCGGCACTGAAGCTTTCTTT.

This clone was detected once. The chain has TRBV28 and TRBJ1-3; no clear D gene. This CDR3 is built from 15 residues. V was trimmed by 4 bases and J by 8 bases, leaving 18 bases between them. Germline V gene data show CDR1 as MDHEN and CDR2 as SYDVKM. The CDR3, as DNA: TGTGCCAGCAGTTCCCCCAGCGGGATAGGAGACACCATATATTTT. Translated: CASSSPSGIGDTIYF.

The chain couples TRBV7-2 to TRBJ1-5; tentative D call: TRBD1 (5 bases). The CDR3 contains 17 residues. With 1 base removed from V and 1 base from J, the gap between germline ends came to 14 bases. The germline CDR1 and CDR2 sequences are SGHTA and FQGNSA. The CDR3 reads CASSLDRPLGSNQPQHF. CDR3 DNA sequence: TGTGCCAGCAGCTTAGACAGGCCCCTTGGGAGCAATCAGCCCCAGCATTTT.

This CDR3 is CASSQESILLAGPSYNEQFF. In DNA, the CDR3 is TGCGCCAGCAGCCAAGAATCGATACTTTTGGCGGGTCCCTCCTACAATGAGCAGTTCTTC. J is TRBJ2-1 and V is TRBV4-3, with D perhaps matching TRBD2 (5 bases). The length of the CDR3 is 20 residues. V was cut by 0 bases and J by 0 bases, with 21 bases left in between. Germline CDR1 and CDR2: LGHNA and YSLEER.

V gene TRBV6-5 combines with J gene TRBJ1-5; 7 bases fit TRBD1. CDR3 length: 16 residues. After removal of 4 bases from V and 6 bases from J, the junction contained 12 bases not matched to a gene. Germline assignment: CDR1 MNHEY and CDR2 SVGAGI. The CDR3 here is CASSSLGQFAAQPQHF. The CDR3 DNA follows: TGTGCCAGCAGTTCACTGGGACAGTTTGCGGCTCAGCCCCAGCATTTT.

This clone was seen a single time. The genes are TRBV5-4 and TRBJ2-5, with 15 nucleotides matching TRBD2. This CDR3 comprises 17 residues. The trim removed 4 bases at V and 5 bases at J, leaving 9 bases unmatched. Germline CDR1 and CDR2: SGHNT and YYREEE (reference sequence). In nucleotides, the CDR3 is TGTGCCAGCAGCCCACCTGGACTAGCGGGGGGGGAGGAGACCCAGTACTTC. It encodes CASSPPGLAGGEETQYF.

This chain joins TRBV18 and TRBJ1-1, with D possibly TRBD1 on 5 matching bases. V shed 6 bases and J shed 4 bases, with 21 bases lying between them. There are 16 residues in the CDR3. Germline-derived CDR1 and CDR2 are KGHSH and LQKENI. Here the CDR3 reads CASSLPGGETGTEAFF. The CDR3 DNA sequence: TGTGCCAGCTCCCTCCCGGGGGGGGAAACTGGCACTGAAGCTTTCTTT.

The chain uses TRBV7-9 and TRBJ2-7; 13 positions match TRBD2. CDR1 is SEHNR, CDR2 FQNEAQ, per germline (reference sequence). CDR3 size: 14 residues. Germline trimming cut 3 bases from V and 6 bases from J; bases unmatched to any gene: 2. The CDR3 reads CASSLGLAGREQYF. As DNA, the CDR3 is TGTGCCAGCAGCTTGGGACTAGCGGGGCGCGAGCAGTACTTC. The full variable domain, its missing parts supplied by reference TRBV7-9 and TRBJ2-7, is DTGVSQNPRHKITKRGQNVTFRCDPISEHNRLYWYRQTLGQGPEFLTYFQNEAQLEKSRLLSDRFSAERPKGSFSTLEIQRTEQGDSAMYLCASSLGLAGREQYFGPGTRLTVT.